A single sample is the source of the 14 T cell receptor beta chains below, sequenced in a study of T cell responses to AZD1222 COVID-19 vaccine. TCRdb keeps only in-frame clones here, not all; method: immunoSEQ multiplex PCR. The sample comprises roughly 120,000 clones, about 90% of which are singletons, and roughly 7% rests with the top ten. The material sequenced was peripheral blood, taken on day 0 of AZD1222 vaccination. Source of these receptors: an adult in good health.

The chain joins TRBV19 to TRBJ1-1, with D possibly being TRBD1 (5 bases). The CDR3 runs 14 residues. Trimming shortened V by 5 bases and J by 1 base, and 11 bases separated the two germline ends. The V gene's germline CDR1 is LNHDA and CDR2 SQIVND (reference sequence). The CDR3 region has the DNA TGTGCCAGTAGTCGCGGGACGGAGAACACTGAAGCTTTCTTT. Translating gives CASSRGTENTEAFF. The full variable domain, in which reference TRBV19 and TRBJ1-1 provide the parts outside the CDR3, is DGGITQSPKYLFRKEGQNVTLSCEQNLNHDAMYWYRQDPGQGLRLIYYSQIVNDFQKGDIAEGYSVSREKKESFPLTVTSAQKNPTAFYLCASSRGTENTEAFFGQGTRLTVV.

CDR3 residues: CASSDTGTSAADTQYF. As DNA, the CDR3 is TGTGCCAGCAGTGACACCGGGACTAGTGCTGCAGATACGCAGTATTTT. The chain combines TRBV6-4 with TRBJ2-3; 8 bases match TRBD2. V lost 2 bases and J lost 4; bases outside the gene matches: 8. The CDR3 has 16 amino acids. The V gene's germline CDR1 is MRHNA and CDR2 SNTAGT.

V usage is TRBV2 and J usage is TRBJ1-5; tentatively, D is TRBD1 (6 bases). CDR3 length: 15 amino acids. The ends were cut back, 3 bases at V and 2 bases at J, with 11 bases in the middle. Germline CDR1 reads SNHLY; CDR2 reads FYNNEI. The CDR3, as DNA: TGTGCCAGCAGTGACGAAGGGGGTCGCAATCAGCCCCAGCATTTT. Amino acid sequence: CASSDEGGRNQPQHF.

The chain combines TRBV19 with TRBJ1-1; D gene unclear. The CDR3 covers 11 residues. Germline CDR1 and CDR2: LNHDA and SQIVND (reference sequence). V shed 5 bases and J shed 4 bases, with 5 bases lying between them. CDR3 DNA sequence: TGTGCCAGTAGTGGGTTCACTGAAGCTTTCTTT. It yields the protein CASSGFTEAFF.

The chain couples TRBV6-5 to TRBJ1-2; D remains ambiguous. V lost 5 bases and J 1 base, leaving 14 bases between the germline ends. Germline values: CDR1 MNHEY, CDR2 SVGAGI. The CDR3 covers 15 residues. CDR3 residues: CASSPSGRNNYGYTF. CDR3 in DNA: TGTGCCAGCAGTCCTTCGGGGAGGAATAACTATGGCTACACCTTC.

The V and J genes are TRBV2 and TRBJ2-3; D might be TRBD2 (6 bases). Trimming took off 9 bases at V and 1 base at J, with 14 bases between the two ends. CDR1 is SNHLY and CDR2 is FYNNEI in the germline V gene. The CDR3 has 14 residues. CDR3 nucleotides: TGTGCCAGTCTCCGGGACTCAGGCACAGATACGCAGTATTTT. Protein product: CASLRDSGTDTQYF.

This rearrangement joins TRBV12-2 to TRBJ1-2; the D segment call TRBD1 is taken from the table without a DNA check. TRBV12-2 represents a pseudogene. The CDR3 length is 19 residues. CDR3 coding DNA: TGTGTAAGTCGCTCGAATGAAGAGGGCAGGGGGCAGCCGTCCGGCGGCTACACCTTC. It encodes CVSRSNEEGRGQPSGGYTF.

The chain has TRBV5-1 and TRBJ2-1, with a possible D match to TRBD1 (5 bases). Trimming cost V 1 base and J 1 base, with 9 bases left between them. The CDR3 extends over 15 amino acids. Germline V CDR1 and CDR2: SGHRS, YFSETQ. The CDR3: CASSLRRVSYNEQFF. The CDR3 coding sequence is TGCGCCAGCAGCTTGCGCAGGGTTTCCTACAATGAGCAGTTCTTC.

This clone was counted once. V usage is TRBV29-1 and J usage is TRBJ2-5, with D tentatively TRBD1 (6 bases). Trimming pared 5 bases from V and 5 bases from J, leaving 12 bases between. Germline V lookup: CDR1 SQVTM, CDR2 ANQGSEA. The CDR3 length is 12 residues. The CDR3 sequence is CSVKTGGETQYF. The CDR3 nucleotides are TGCAGCGTTAAGACAGGCGGGGAGACCCAGTACTTC.

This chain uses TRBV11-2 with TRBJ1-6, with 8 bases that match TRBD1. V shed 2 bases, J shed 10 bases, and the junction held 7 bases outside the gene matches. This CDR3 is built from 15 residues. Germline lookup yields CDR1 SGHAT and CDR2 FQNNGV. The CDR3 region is CASSLLTGGGSPLHF. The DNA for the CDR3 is TGTGCCAGCAGCTTATTAACAGGGGGAGGATCACCCCTCCACTTT. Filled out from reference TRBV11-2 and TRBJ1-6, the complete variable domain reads EAGVAQSPRYKIIEKRQSVAFWCNPISGHATLYWYQQILGQGPKLLIQFQNNGVVDDSQLPKDRFSAERLKGVDSTLKIQPAKLEDSAVYLCASSLLTGGGSPLHFGNGTRLTVT.

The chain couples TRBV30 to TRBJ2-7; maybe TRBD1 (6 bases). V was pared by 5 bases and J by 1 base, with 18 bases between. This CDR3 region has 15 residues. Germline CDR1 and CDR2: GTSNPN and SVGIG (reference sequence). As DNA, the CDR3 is TGTGCCTGGGATGCCCCCGGGCAGGGGTCCTACGAGCAGTACTTC. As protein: CAWDAPGQGSYEQYF.

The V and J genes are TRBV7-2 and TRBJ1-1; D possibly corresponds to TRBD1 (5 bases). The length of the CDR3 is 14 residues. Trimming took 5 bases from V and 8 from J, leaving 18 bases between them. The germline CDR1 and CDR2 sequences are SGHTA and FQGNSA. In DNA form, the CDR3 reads TGTGCCAGCAGCCTAAATGGCAGGGACTTAGAAGCTTTCTTT. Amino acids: CASSLNGRDLEAFF.

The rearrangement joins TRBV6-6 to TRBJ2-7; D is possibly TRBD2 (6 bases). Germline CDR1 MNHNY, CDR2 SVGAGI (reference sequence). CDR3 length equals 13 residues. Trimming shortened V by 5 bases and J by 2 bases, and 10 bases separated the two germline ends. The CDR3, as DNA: TGTGCCAGCAGTAGGGACTCTACCTACGAGCAGTACTTC. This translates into CASSRDSTYEQYF.

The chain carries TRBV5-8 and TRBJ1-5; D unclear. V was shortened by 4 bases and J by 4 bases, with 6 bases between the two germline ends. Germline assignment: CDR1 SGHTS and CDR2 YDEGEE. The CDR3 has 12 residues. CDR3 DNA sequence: TGTGCCAGCAGCCTTGTGAATCAGCCCCAGCATTTT. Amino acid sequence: CASSLVNQPQHF.